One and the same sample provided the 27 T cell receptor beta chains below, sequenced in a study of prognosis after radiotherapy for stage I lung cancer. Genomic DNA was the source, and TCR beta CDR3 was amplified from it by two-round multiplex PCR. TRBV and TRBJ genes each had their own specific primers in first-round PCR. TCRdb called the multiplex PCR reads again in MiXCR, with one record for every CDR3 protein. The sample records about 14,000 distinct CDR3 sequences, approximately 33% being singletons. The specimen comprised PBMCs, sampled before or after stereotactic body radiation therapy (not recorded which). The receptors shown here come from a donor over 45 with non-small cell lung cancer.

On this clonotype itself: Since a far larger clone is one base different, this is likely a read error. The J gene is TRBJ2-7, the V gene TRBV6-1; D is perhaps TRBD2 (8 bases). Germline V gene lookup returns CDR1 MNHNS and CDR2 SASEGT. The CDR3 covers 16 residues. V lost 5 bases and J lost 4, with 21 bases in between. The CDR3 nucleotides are TGTGCCAGCAGTCACAGTCGGGGGGGACAGACGTACGAGCAGTACTTC. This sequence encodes CASSHSRGGQTYEQYF.

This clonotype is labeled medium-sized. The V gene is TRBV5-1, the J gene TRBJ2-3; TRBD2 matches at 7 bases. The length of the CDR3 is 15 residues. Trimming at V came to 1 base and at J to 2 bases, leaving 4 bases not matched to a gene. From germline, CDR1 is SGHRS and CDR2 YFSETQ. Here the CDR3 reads CASSLSGDYTDTQYF. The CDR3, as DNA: TGCGCCAGCAGCTTGAGCGGGGATTACACAGATACGCAGTATTTT.

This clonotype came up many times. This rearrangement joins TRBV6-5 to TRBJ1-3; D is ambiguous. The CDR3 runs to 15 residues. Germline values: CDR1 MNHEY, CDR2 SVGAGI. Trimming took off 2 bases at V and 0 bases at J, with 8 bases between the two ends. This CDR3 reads CASSYTGSSGNTIYF. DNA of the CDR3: TGTGCCAGCAGTTACACGGGAAGCTCTGGAAACACCATATATTTT.

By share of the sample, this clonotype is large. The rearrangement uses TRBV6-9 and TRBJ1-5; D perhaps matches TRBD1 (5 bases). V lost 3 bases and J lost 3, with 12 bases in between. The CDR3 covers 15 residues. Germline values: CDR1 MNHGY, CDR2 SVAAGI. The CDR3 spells CASSYSGRDNQPQHF. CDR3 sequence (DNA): TGTGCCAGCAGTTACTCGGGCAGGGACAATCAGCCCCAGCATTTT.

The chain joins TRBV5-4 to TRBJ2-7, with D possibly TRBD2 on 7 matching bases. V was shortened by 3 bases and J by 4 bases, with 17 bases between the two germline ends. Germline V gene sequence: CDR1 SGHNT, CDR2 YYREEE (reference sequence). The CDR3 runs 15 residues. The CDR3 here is CASSSPKGGRYEQYF. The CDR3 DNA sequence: TGTGCCAGCAGCTCTCCAAAGGGGGGGAGGTACGAGCAGTACTTC.

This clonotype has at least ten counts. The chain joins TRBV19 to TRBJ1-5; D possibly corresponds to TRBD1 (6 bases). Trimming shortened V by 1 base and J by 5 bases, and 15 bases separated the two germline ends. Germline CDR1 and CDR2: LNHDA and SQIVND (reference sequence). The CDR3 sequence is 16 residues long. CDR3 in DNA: TGTGCCAGTAGTATAGTGTACAGGGAAGTATATCAGCCCCAGCATTTT. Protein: CASSIVYREVYQPQHF.

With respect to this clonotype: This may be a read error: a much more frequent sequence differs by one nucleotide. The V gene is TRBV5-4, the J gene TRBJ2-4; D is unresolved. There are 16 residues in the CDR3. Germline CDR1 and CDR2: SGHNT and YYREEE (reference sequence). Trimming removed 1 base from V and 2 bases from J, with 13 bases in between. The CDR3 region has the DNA TGTGCCAGCAGCTTGAACCCCTTCACGACCAAAAACATTCAGTACTTC. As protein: CASSLNPFTTKNIQYF.

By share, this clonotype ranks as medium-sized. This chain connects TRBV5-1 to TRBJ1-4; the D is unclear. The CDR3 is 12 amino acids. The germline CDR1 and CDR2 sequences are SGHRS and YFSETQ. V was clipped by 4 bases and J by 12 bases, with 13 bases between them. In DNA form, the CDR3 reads TGCGCCAGCAGCGAGGTTGGGGTAGAACTGTTTTTT. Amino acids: CASSEVGVELFF. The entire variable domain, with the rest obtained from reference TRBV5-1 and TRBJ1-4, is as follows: KAGVTQTPRYLIKTRGQQVTLSCSPISGHRSVSWYQQTPGQGLQFLFEYFSETQRNKGNFPGRFSGRQFSNSRSEMNVSTLELGDSALYLCASSEVGVELFFGSGTQLSVL.

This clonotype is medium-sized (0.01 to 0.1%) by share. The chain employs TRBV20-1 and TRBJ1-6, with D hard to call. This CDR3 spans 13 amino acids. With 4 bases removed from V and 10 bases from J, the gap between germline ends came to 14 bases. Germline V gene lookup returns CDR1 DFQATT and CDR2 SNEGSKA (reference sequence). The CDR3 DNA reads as TGCAGTGCTATACGTGCCAATACGTCACCCCTCCACTTT. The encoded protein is CSAIRANTSPLHF.

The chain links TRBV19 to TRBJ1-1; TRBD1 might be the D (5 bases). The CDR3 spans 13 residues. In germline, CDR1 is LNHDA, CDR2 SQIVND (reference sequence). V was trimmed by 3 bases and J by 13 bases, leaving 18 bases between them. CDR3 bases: TGTGCCAGTAGTATTTGGGGGACCACTGAGGATTTCTTT. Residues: CASSIWGTTEDFF.

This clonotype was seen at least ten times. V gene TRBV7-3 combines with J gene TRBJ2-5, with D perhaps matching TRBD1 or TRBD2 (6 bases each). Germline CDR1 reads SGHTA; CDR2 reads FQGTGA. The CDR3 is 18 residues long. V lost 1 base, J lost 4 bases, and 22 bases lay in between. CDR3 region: CASSLIGNGGGGTETQYF. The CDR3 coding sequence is TGTGCCAGCAGCTTAATTGGGAACGGAGGGGGTGGTACAGAGACCCAGTACTTC.

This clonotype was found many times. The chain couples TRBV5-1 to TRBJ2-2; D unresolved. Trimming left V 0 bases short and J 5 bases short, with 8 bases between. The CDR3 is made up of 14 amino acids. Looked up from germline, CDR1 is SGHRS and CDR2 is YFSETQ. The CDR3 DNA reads TGCGCCAGCAGCTTGGATGGGCCAACCGGGGAGCTGTTTTTT. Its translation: CASSLDGPTGELFF.

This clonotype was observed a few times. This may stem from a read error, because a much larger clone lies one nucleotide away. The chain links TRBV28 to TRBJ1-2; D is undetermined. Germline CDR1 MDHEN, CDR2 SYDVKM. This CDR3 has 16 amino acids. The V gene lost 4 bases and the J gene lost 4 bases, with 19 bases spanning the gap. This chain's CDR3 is CASSYRPGKGFYGYTF. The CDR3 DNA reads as TGTGCCAGCAGTTATCGACCCGGGAAAGGGTTCTATGGCTACACCTTC.

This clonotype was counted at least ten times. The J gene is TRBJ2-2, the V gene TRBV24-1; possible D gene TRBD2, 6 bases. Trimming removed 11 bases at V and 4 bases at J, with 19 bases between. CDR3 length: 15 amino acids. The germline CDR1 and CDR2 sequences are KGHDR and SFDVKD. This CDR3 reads CAISPSVRGTGELFF. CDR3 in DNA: TGTGCCATCTCTCCTAGCGTTCGTGGCACCGGGGAGCTGTTTTTT.

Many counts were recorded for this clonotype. The CDR3 sequence: CASSFRPNNQPQHF. In DNA form, the CDR3 reads TGTGCCAGCAGTTTCCGGCCCAACAATCAGCCCCAGCATTTT. The chain combines TRBV28 with TRBJ1-5; D is undetermined. Germline V gene lookup returns CDR1 MDHEN and CDR2 SYDVKM. This CDR3 spans 14 amino acids. V was clipped by 3 bases and J by 3 bases, with 9 bases between them.

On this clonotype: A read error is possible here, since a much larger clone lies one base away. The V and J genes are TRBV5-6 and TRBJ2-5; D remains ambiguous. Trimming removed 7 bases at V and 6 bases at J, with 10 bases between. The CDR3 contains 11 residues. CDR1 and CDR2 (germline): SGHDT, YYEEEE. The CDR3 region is CASSTRQTQYF. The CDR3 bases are TGTGCCAGCTCGACCCGGCAGACCCAGTACTTC. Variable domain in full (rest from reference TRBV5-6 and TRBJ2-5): DAGVTQSPTHLIKTRGQQVTLRCSPKSGHDTVSWYQQALGQGPQFIFQYYEEEERQRGNFPDRFSGHQFPNYSSELNVNALLLGDSALYLCASSTRQTQYFGPGTRLLVL.

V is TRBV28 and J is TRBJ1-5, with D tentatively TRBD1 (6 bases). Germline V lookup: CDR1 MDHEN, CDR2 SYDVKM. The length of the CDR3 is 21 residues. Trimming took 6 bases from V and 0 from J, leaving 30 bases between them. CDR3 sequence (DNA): TGTGCCAGCAGCCATTTACCCAAGGGGGTACCCACCCTAAATAGCAATCAGCCCCAGCATTTT. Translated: CASSHLPKGVPTLNSNQPQHF.

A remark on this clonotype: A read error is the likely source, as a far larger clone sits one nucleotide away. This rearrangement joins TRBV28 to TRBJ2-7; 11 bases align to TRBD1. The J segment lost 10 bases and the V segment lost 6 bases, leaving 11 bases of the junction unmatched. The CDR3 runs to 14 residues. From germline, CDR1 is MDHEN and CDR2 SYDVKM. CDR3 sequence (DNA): TGTGCCAGCAGCCCCGGACAGGGGGCTTTCGATCAGTACTTC. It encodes CASSPGQGAFDQYF.

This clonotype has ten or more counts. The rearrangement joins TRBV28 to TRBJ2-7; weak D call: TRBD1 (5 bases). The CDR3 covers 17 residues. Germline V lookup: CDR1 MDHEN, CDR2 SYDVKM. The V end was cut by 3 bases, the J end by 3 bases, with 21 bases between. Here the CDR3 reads CASSFLILGLTGYEQYF. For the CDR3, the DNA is TGTGCCAGCAGTTTCCTTATCCTGGGGCTTACAGGCTACGAGCAGTACTTC. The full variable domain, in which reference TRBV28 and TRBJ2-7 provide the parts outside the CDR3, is DVKVTQSSRYLVKRTGEKVFLECVQDMDHENMFWYRQDPGLGLRLIYFSYDVKMKEKGDIPEGYSVSREKKERFSLILESASTNQTSMYLCASSFLILGLTGYEQYFGPGTRLTVT.

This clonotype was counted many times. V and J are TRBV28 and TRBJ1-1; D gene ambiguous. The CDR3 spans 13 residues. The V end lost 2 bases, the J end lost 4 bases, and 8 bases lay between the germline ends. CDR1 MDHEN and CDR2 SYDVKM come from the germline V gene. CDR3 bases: TGTGCCAGCAGTTTAGGGGTCTCCACTGAAGCTTTCTTT. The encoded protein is CASSLGVSTEAFF.

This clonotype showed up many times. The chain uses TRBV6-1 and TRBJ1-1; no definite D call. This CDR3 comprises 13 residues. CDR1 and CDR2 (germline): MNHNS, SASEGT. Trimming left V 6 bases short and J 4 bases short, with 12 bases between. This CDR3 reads CASSRDRSTEAFF. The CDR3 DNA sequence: TGTGCCAGCAGCCGCGACCGGAGCACTGAAGCTTTCTTT.

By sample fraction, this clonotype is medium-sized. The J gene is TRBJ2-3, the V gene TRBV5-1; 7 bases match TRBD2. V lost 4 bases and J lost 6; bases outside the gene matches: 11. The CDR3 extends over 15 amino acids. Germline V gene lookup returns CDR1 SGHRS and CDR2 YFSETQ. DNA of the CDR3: TGCGCCAGCAGCGAAACTAGCGAGTCTGGGGATACGCAGTATTTT. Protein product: CASSETSESGDTQYF.

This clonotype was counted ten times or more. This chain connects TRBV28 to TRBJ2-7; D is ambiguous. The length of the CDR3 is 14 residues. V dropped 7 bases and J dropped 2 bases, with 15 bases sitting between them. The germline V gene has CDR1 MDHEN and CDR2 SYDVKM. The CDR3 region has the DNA TGTGCCAGCAACAAATCGGGCGGAACCTACGAGCAGTACTTC. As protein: CASNKSGGTYEQYF.

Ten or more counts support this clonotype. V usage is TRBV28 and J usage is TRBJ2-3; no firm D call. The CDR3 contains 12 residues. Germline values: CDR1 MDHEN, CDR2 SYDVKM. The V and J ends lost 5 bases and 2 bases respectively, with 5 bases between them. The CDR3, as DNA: TGTGCCAGCAGTGAAAACACAGATACGCAGTATTTT. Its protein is CASSENTDTQYF.

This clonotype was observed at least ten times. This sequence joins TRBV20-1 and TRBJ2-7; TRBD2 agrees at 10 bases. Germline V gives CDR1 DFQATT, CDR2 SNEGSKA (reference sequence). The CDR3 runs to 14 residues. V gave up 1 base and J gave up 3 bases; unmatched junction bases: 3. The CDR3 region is CSARASGSFYEQYF. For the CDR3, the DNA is TGCAGTGCTAGAGCTAGCGGGAGTTTCTACGAGCAGTACTTC.

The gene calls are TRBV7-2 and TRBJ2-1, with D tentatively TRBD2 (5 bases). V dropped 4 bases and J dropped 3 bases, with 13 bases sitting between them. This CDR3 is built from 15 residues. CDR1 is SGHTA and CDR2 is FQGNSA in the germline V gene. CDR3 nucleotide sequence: TGTGCCAGCAGCTCTGTACTAGTGTACTACAATGAGCAGTTCTTC. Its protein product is CASSSVLVYYNEQFF.

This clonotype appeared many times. CDR3 in DNA: TGTGCCAGCAGCTCAGCTACAGGGGGAAGCTCCTACGAGCAGTACTTC. Residues: CASSSATGGSSYEQYF. The V call is TRBV7-9, the J call TRBJ2-7, with 8 bases identical to TRBD1. The CDR3 runs to 16 residues. The trim removed 4 bases at V and 0 bases at J, leaving 8 bases unmatched. Germline V gives CDR1 SEHNR, CDR2 FQNEAQ (reference sequence). The complete variable domain, with remaining parts taken from reference TRBV7-9 and TRBJ2-7, reads DTGVSQNPRHKITKRGQNVTFRCDPISEHNRLYWYRQTLGQGPEFLTYFQNEAQLEKSRLLSDRFSAERPKGSFSTLEIQRTEQGDSAMYLCASSSATGGSSYEQYFGPGTRLTVT.